The rows below give T cell receptor beta chains drawn from one sample of a study of blood T cell repertoires in COVID-19. Profiled with immunoSEQ multiplex PCR; TCRdb holds only in-frame clones, not every one. The sample carries under 300,000 clones, roughly 88% recorded once. The sequenced sample consisted of peripheral blood. These receptors were obtained from a woman aged 40 to 50 who had recovered from COVID-19. Each CDR3 is given with its conserved first and last residue. The D gene is left open where the match is weak. Clone size appears in some rows only: once, few, many, or a class for an expanded clone.

CASSRPGQGIDEQYF	TGTGCCAGCAGTAGACCGGGACAGGGCATCGACGAGCAGTACTTC	TRBD1	TRBV2	15	TRBJ2-7	.
CASSQGWSGEYGYTF	TGTGCCAGCAGCCAAGGGTGGTCAGGCGAATATGGCTACACCTTC	.	TRBV3-1/TRBV3-2	15	TRBJ1-2	.
CASSTRTSGRGVDEQFF	TGTGCCAGCAGCACCCGGACTAGCGGGAGGGGTGTCGATGAGCAGTTCTTC	TRBD2	TRBV7-2	17	TRBJ2-1	.
CASSLRDRGLGSPLHF	TGTGCCAGCAGCTTGAGGGACAGGGGTTTAGGATCACCCCTCCACTTT	TRBD1	TRBV7-2	16	TRBJ1-6	.
CASSPSRTGGTGELFF	TGCGCCAGCAGCCCAAGTAGGACAGGGGGCACCGGGGAGCTGTTTTTT	TRBD1	TRBV5-1	16	TRBJ2-2	.
CSVAWAGSGTGQGYGYTF	TGCAGCGTTGCCTGGGCTGGATCCGGGACAGGGCAGGGCTATGGCTACACCTTC	TRBD1	TRBV29-1	18	TRBJ1-2	.
CASSLQGSFGYTF	TGTGCCAGCAGCCTACAGGGTAGTTTCGGCTACACCTTC	.	TRBV5-4	13	TRBJ1-2	once
CASLDRGYNQPQHF	TGTGCCAGCCTGGACAGGGGATACAATCAGCCCCAGCATTTT	TRBD1	TRBV28	14	TRBJ1-5	few
CASSVLRGDNSPLHF	TGTGCCAGCAGCGTGCTGCGGGGAGACAATTCACCCCTCCACTTT	.	TRBV5-6	15	TRBJ1-6	.
CASSPYRQGTNSPLHF	TGTGCCAGCAGCCCCTACCGACAGGGAACAAATTCACCCCTCCACTTT	TRBD1	TRBV7-2	16	TRBJ1-6	.
CASSLVGQAVTEAFF	TGTGCCAGCAGCTTAGTGGGACAGGCGGTCACTGAAGCTTTCTTT	TRBD1	TRBV11-2	15	TRBJ1-1	.
CASRGSVDSNLVLKETQYF	TGTGCCAGCAGGGGTTCAGTCGACAGTAATCTGGTTTTAAAAGAGACCCAGTACTTC	.	TRBV5-5	19	TRBJ2-5	.
CASSYLPPGEGDEQYF	TGTGCCAGCAGTTACCTCCCACCGGGGGAGGGGGACGAGCAGTACTTC	.	TRBV6-5	16	TRBJ2-7	few
CASSPKRAGKIATNEKLFF	TGTGCCAGCAGTCCCAAACGGGCGGGGAAAATTGCAACTAATGAAAAACTGTTTTTT	.	TRBV7-8	19	TRBJ1-4	.
CASSPLPSGEETQYF	TGTGCCAGCTCACCACTGCCTAGCGGAGAAGAGACCCAGTACTTC	TRBD2	TRBV18	15	TRBJ2-5	.
CASSVAGSDTQYF	TGTGCCAGCAGCGTCGCAGGGTCAGATACGCAGTATTTT	.	TRBV9	13	TRBJ2-3	.
CASSVGTGQGEQYF	TGTGCCAGCAGCGTCGGGACAGGGCAAGGGGAGCAGTACTTC	TRBD1	TRBV9	14	TRBJ2-7	.
CASSGRRSGGAAQPQHF	TGTGCCAGCAGCGGAAGAAGGTCTGGGGGCGCGGCTCAGCCCCAGCATTTT	.	TRBV7-2	17	TRBJ1-5	.
CASSLPDSFNQPQHF	TGTGCCAGTAGTCTTCCGGACAGCTTTAATCAGCCCCAGCATTTT	.	TRBV19	15	TRBJ1-5	few
CASSILAGSYNSPLHF	TGTGCCAGTAGTATACTCGCGGGCTCCTATAATTCACCCCTCCACTTT	.	TRBV19	16	TRBJ1-6	.
CASQGFTDTQYF	TGTGCCAGCCAGGGCTTCACAGATACGCAGTATTTT	.	TRBV2	12	TRBJ2-3	.
CASSLSRGGRDNEQFF	TGTGCCAGCAGCTTGTCGCGGGGGGGCCGGGACAATGAGCAGTTCTTC	TRBD2	TRBV5-4	16	TRBJ2-1	once